Listed here are 26 T cell receptor beta chains from one sample, sequenced in a study of blood T cell repertoires in COVID-19. Profiling relied on immunoSEQ multiplex PCR, and the TCRdb table lists in-frame clones only, not all of them. The top ten clones hold 9.4% of a sample with a few hundred thousand clones, nearly 90% of them seen once. Sequencing was performed on peripheral blood. These receptors all come from a man aged 18-30 years with active or convalescent COVID-19.

V is TRBV7-9 and J is TRBJ2-2, with 9 nucleotides matching TRBD2. J was trimmed by 2 bases and V by 0 bases; bases with no gene match: 7. Germline lookup yields CDR1 SEHNR and CDR2 FQNEAQ (reference sequence). This CDR3 is 18 amino acids long. The CDR3 sequence: CASSLATLAGSNTGELFF. CDR3 in DNA: TGTGCCAGCAGCTTAGCGACGCTAGCGGGGTCCAACACCGGGGAGCTGTTTTTT.

The rearrangement joins TRBV9 to TRBJ1-4, with D hard to call. The ends were cut back, 4 bases at V and 4 bases at J, with 11 bases in the middle. The germline gives CDR1 SGDLS, CDR2 YYNGEE. The CDR3 extends over 14 amino acids. The CDR3 bases are TGTGCCAGCAGCATTGGTAACAGTAATGAAAAACTGTTTTTT. Protein sequence: CASSIGNSNEKLFF.

V gene TRBV7-9 combines with J gene TRBJ1-4; no reliable D call. V lost 6 bases to trimming and J lost 5 bases, with 16 bases between them. The CDR3 covers 15 residues. The germline V gene encodes CDR1 SEHNR and CDR2 FQNEAQ (reference sequence). The DNA of the CDR3 is TGTGCCAGCAGAGAAACACGAGGTGTGAATGAAAAACTGTTTTTT. Protein sequence: CASRETRGVNEKLFF. The whole variable domain, filled in from reference TRBV7-9 and TRBJ1-4, reads DTGVSQNPRHKITKRGQNVTFRCDPISEHNRLYWYRQTLGQGPEFLTYFQNEAQLEKSRLLSDRFSAERPKGSFSTLEIQRTEQGDSAMYLCASRETRGVNEKLFFGSGTQLSVL.

This chain joins TRBV2 and TRBJ1-1, with 7 bases lining up with TRBD1. Germline values: CDR1 SNHLY, CDR2 FYNNEI. Germline trimming cut 5 bases from V and 0 bases from J; bases unmatched to any gene: 3. The CDR3 has 14 amino acids. The CDR3 loop reads CASSQTGLNTEAFF. Here the CDR3 DNA reads TGTGCCAGCAGTCAGACAGGGTTGAACACTGAAGCTTTCTTT. The whole variable domain, remainder taken from reference TRBV2 and TRBJ1-1, is EPEVTQTPSHQVTQMGQEVILRCVPISNHLYFYWYRQILGQKVEFLVSFYNNEISEKSEIFDDQFSVERPDGSNFTLKIRSTKLEDSAMYFCASSQTGLNTEAFFGQGTRLTVV.

The V call is TRBV6-5, the J call TRBJ2-7, with 9 bases matching TRBD1. With 4 bases clipped from V and 3 bases from J, the junction kept 4 bases outside the gene matches. Germline V gives CDR1 MNHEY, CDR2 SVGAGI. The length of the CDR3 is 14 residues. CDR3 residues: CASSWGQGNYEQYF. The CDR3 DNA sequence: TGTGCCAGCAGTTGGGGACAGGGAAACTACGAGCAGTACTTC.

The chain recombines TRBV29-1 with TRBJ1-1, with D unclear. There are 15 residues in the CDR3. V was clipped by 2 bases and J by 4 bases, with 17 bases between them. Germline CDR1 reads SQVTM; CDR2 reads ANQGSEA. The CDR3 DNA sequence: TGCAGCGTTGAATCTTGGACTAGGGCCGGCACTGAAGCTTTCTTT. This sequence encodes CSVESWTRAGTEAFF.

This sequence joins TRBV6-5 and TRBJ2-1; 14 bases are a match to TRBD2. V was clipped by 2 bases and J by 9 bases; unmatched bases: 6. The germline CDR1 and CDR2 sequences are MNHEY and SVGAGI. The CDR3 runs 16 residues. The CDR3 is CASSYRLAGGPIEQFF. The CDR3 DNA is TGTGCCAGCAGTTACCGACTAGCGGGGGGGCCAATTGAGCAGTTCTTC.

The V gene is TRBV4-1, the J gene TRBJ2-3; 16 nucleotides agree with TRBD2. There are 16 residues in the CDR3. Germline lookup yields CDR1 MGHRA and CDR2 YSYEKL. V was pared by 4 bases and J by 3 bases, with 1 base of the junction left unmatched. CDR3 region: CASSRGLAGGTDTQYF. CDR3 bases: TGCGCCAGCAGCCGGGGACTAGCGGGGGGGACAGATACGCAGTATTTT.

The rearrangement uses TRBV6-5 and TRBJ1-6; TRBD1 might be the D (6 bases). Germline V gives CDR1 MNHEY, CDR2 SVGAGI. This CDR3 has 15 residues. The V and J ends lost 7 bases and 1 base respectively, with 11 bases between them. CDR3 DNA sequence: TGTGCCAGCACCCGGCAGGGGTCCTATAATTCACCCCTCCACTTT. Amino acid sequence: CASTRQGSYNSPLHF.

The chain recombines TRBV29-1 with TRBJ2-1; TRBD2 aligns across 9 bases. CDR1 and CDR2 from the germline V gene are SQVTM and ANQGSEA. CDR3 length equals 18 residues. V shed 3 bases, J shed 7 bases, and the junction held 19 bases outside the gene matches. The CDR3 nucleotides read TGCAGCGTTGACATTCCAGCGGGGGGCGCAGGAGTATGGAATGAGCAGTTCTTC. Encoded protein: CSVDIPAGGAGVWNEQFF.

The chain is built from TRBV25-1 and TRBJ2-7; 13 bases agree with TRBD2. Trimming removed 5 bases from V and 8 bases from J; junction bases left unmatched: 6. The germline V gene encodes CDR1 MGHDK and CDR2 SYGVNS. CDR3 length equals 14 residues. The CDR3 DNA reads TGTGCCAGCAGTCCATCGACTAGCGGGGGGAAGCAGTACTTC. Encoded protein: CASSPSTSGGKQYF.

The V call is TRBV25-1, the J call TRBJ1-1, with D possibly TRBD1 on 6 matching bases. The germline CDR1 and CDR2 sequences are MGHDK and SYGVNS. This CDR3 spans 11 amino acids. V was clipped by 7 bases and J by 8 bases, with 11 bases between them. The CDR3 sequence is CASISGTEAFF. For the CDR3, the DNA is TGTGCCAGCATTTCCGGGACAGAAGCTTTCTTT.

This clone has just a few counts. The V call is TRBV5-5, the J call TRBJ1-1; no reliable D call. Germline values: CDR1 SGHKS, CDR2 YYEKEE (reference sequence). The CDR3 extends over 14 amino acids. Trimming took 1 base from V and 1 from J, leaving 8 bases between them. In DNA, the CDR3 is TGTGCCAGCAGCTTGCTCAGCGAGAACACTGAAGCTTTCTTT. This codes for CASSLLSENTEAFF.

The rearrangement joins TRBV5-4 to TRBJ1-3, with a weak D call TRBD1 (6 bases). Germline V gives CDR1 SGHNT, CDR2 YYREEE (reference sequence). This CDR3 has 15 amino acids. Trimming removed 0 bases from V and 4 bases from J, with 11 bases in between. The CDR3 DNA reads as TGTGCCAGCAGCTTGGGGGGGCCAGGAGGAAACACCATATATTTT. Translating it yields CASSLGGPGGNTIYF. Full variable domain (rest looked up from reference TRBV5-4 and TRBJ1-3): ETGVTQSPTHLIKTRGQQVTLRCSSQSGHNTVSWYQQALGQGPQFIFQYYREEENGRGNFPPRFSGLQFPNYSSELNVNALELDDSALYLCASSLGGPGGNTIYFGEGSWLTVV.

The gene calls are TRBV5-1 and TRBJ2-2, with D maybe TRBD1 (6 bases). CDR1 is SGHRS, CDR2 YFSETQ, per germline. The CDR3 sequence is 15 residues long. V was trimmed by 0 bases and J by 4 bases, leaving 10 bases between them. The CDR3 is CASSLGQGPTGELFF. DNA for the CDR3: TGCGCCAGCAGCTTGGGCCAGGGGCCCACCGGGGAGCTGTTTTTT.

This clone was seen only once. The V and J genes are TRBV11-2 and TRBJ1-1; a possible D gene is TRBD1 (6 bases). Germline CDR1 and CDR2: SGHAT and FQNNGV. CDR3 length equals 15 residues. The V and J ends lost 2 bases and 3 bases respectively, with 13 bases between them. The DNA for the CDR3 is TGTGCCAGCAGCTTAAAGGGGGTTCAGGACACTGAAGCTTTCTTT. It codes for CASSLKGVQDTEAFF.

The chain uses TRBV10-2 and TRBJ2-4; 8 bases are shared with TRBD2. CDR1 and CDR2 from the germline V gene are WSHSY and SAAADI. Trimming at V came to 1 base and at J to 10 bases, leaving 3 bases not matched to a gene. This CDR3 is built from 13 residues. CDR3 bases: TGCGCCAGCAGTGAGTTGGGCGGGGGGATTCAGTACTTC. This encodes CASSELGGGIQYF.

This chain joins TRBV6-5 and TRBJ2-5, with 9 bases aligning to TRBD1. Germline values: CDR1 MNHEY, CDR2 SVGAGI. The CDR3 extends over 13 amino acids. J gave up 9 bases and V 6 bases, and 8 bases lay outside the gene matches. The DNA of the CDR3 is TGTGCCAGCAGAGATTGGACAGGGGAGGCCCAGTACTTC. It translates to CASRDWTGEAQYF.

The V and J genes are TRBV15 and TRBJ1-3; no clear D. The germline CDR1 and CDR2 sequences are LNHNV and YYDKDF (reference sequence). This CDR3 contains 17 residues. Trimming took 8 bases from V and 0 from J, leaving 20 bases between them. DNA for the CDR3: TGTGCCACCCTGATTACAGCCGCTTTTAGCTCTGGAAACACCATATATTTT. This gives the protein CATLITAAFSSGNTIYF. The variable domain in full, with the rest retrieved from reference TRBV15 and TRBJ1-3, is DAMVIQNPRYQVTQFGKPVTLSCSQTLNHNVMYWYQQKSSQAPKLLFHYYDKDFNNEADTPDNFQSRRPNTSFCFLDIRSPGLGDTAMYLCATLITAAFSSGNTIYFGEGSWLTVV.

CDR3 nucleotides: TGCGCCAGCAGCCAAATCCCCAAGTCTAGCGGGGGGGCGGGCACCGGGGAGCTGTTTTTT. Its translation is CASSQIPKSSGGAGTGELFF. The chain links TRBV4-1 to TRBJ2-2, with 12 bases aligning to TRBD2. J gave up 4 bases and V 2 bases, and 14 bases lay outside the gene matches. Germline assignment: CDR1 MGHRA and CDR2 YSYEKL. The CDR3 length is 20 residues.

The table lists this clone with a count of one. The same CDR3 also results from other DNA sequences found in this sample. DNA for the CDR3: TGTGCCATCAGCGACAGGGGCAACGAGCAGTACTTC. This translates into CAISDRGNEQYF. The chain carries TRBV10-3 and TRBJ2-7; TRBD1 aligns across 8 bases. The junction had 3 bases not matched to a gene; V was cut back by 6 bases and J by 5 bases. CDR1 and CDR2 (germline): ENHRY, SYGVKD. This CDR3 spans 12 amino acids.

Here the CDR3 DNA reads TGTGCCAGCACCGGGGACAGGGTTCCTGGAAACACCATATATTTT. Residues: CASTGDRVPGNTIYF. The rearrangement joins TRBV7-2 to TRBJ1-3; 9 bases map to TRBD1. The germline V gene encodes CDR1 SGHTA and CDR2 FQGNSA. J was trimmed by 2 bases and V by 7 bases; bases with no gene match: 6. CDR3 length equals 15 residues.

This chain joins TRBV18 and TRBJ1-5; no clear D gene. Per germline, CDR1 KGHSH and CDR2 LQKENI. The ends were cut back, 3 bases at V and 5 bases at J, with 11 bases in the middle. This CDR3 region has 14 residues. Here the CDR3 DNA reads TGTGCCAGCTCACCCCAAGGCCAGGATCAGCCCCAGCATTTT. It codes for CASSPQGQDQPQHF.

This chain links TRBV7-9 with TRBJ2-2, with D possibly matching TRBD1 (6 bases). The CDR3 length is 15 residues. The germline CDR1 and CDR2 sequences are SEHNR and FQNEAQ (reference sequence). V lost 3 bases and J lost 3, with 11 bases in between. Here the CDR3 reads CASSFSYRDTGELFF. The CDR3 nucleotides read TGTGCCAGCAGCTTTTCCTACAGGGACACCGGGGAGCTGTTTTTT.

A word on this clone: Mismatch with germline at one junction end may stem from a read error. This CDR3 is also generated by other DNA sequences in the sample. This sequence joins TRBV27 and TRBJ2-7; TRBD1 is a possible D gene (8 bases). Looked up from germline, CDR1 is MNHEY and CDR2 is SMNVEV (reference sequence). The CDR3 is 15 amino acids. For the CDR3, the DNA is TGTGCCAGCAGTCTCGGCACAGGGGGGGTGTACGAACAGTACTTC. Amino acids: CASSLGTGGVYEQYF.

The chain couples TRBV5-8 to TRBJ2-5, with 9 positions matching TRBD1. The germline CDR1 and CDR2 sequences are SGHTS and YDEGEE. Trimming took 4 bases from V and 5 from J; bases not matched to a gene: 9. This CDR3 spans 15 amino acids. CDR3 sequence reads: CASSLGQGRVETQYF. The DNA of the CDR3 is TGTGCCAGCAGCCTAGGACAGGGGCGAGTGGAGACCCAGTACTTC.